The 20 T cell receptor beta chains presented below share a single source sample, sequenced in a study of OX40 agonist ivuxolimab in advanced cancers. Generated by immunoSEQ multiplex PCR, the TCRdb table keeps only in-frame clones and is missing some. The sample includes 80,000 to 95,000 clones, 92% seen only once; the top ten take roughly 0.5%. This material consisted of CD4+ or CD8+ T cells sorted from blood, taken in a trial of the OX40 agonist ivuxolimab. The receptors shown here come from an adult with an advanced solid tumor such as melanoma, head and neck, liver or kidney cancer.

The chain joins TRBV29-1 to TRBJ1-2, with D possibly TRBD1 on 6 matching bases. Germline V lookup: CDR1 SQVTM, CDR2 ANQGSEA. CDR3 length: 14 residues. V was shortened by 0 bases and J by 8 bases, with 16 bases between the two germline ends. The CDR3 protein is CSVEDRPGVYGYTF. CDR3 sequence (DNA): TGCAGCGTTGAAGATAGGCCAGGGGTGTACGGCTACACCTTC.

The chain joins TRBV11-3 to TRBJ2-1; the D gene is possibly TRBD2 (5 bases). The length of the CDR3 is 15 residues. Trimming stripped 1 base from V and 5 bases from J, with 12 bases between. CDR1 and CDR2 (germline): SGHNT, YENEEA. This CDR3 reads CASSLAASLHNEQFF. The CDR3 DNA is TGTGCCAGCAGCTTAGCGGCTAGCTTGCACAATGAGCAGTTCTTC. Based on the CDR3 plus reference TRBV11-3 and TRBJ2-1, the full variable domain is EAGVVQSPRYKIIEKKQPVAFWCNPISGHNTLYWYLQNLGQGPELLIRYENEEAVDDSQLPKDRFSAERLKGVDSTLKIQPAELGDSAVYLCASSLAASLHNEQFFGPGTRLTVL.

The J gene is TRBJ2-1, the V gene TRBV30; either TRBD1 or TRBD2 may supply D (5 bases each). This CDR3 spans 16 amino acids. Trimming took off 1 base at V and 0 bases at J, with 13 bases between the two ends. Germline lookup yields CDR1 GTSNPN and CDR2 SVGIG (reference sequence). CDR3 sequence (DNA): TGTGCCTGGAGTGAGAGGGGCCGAGTCTCCTACAATGAGCAGTTCTTC. Its translation is CAWSERGRVSYNEQFF.

This clone was observed a single time. This chain joins TRBV19 and TRBJ1-5; D ambiguous. V dropped 0 bases and J dropped 9 bases, with 9 bases sitting between them. The CDR3 is 13 amino acids. CDR1 and CDR2 (germline): LNHDA, SQIVND (reference sequence). The CDR3 sequence: CASSIDGSRPQHF. Written as DNA, the CDR3 is TGTGCCAGTAGTATAGATGGGTCAAGGCCCCAGCATTTT.

The genes are TRBV5-4 and TRBJ2-7, with TRBD2 matching over 9 bases. V shed 4 bases and J 2 bases; nucleotides not matched to a gene: 1. Germline lookup yields CDR1 SGHNT and CDR2 YYREEE (reference sequence). The CDR3 has 13 amino acids. CDR3 sequence: CASSLAGPYEQYF. DNA for the CDR3: TGTGCCAGCAGCCTAGCGGGGCCCTACGAGCAGTACTTC. Complete variable domain (other parts from reference TRBV5-4 and TRBJ2-7): ETGVTQSPTHLIKTRGQQVTLRCSSQSGHNTVSWYQQALGQGPQFIFQYYREEENGRGNFPPRFSGLQFPNYSSELNVNALELDDSALYLCASSLAGPYEQYFGPGTRLTVT.

The J gene is TRBJ2-2, the V gene TRBV10-3; 9 bases fit TRBD1. The CDR3 spans 17 residues. Germline V CDR1 and CDR2: ENHRY, SYGVKD. V was pared by 4 bases and J by 1 base, with 7 bases of the junction left unmatched. CDR3 sequence reads: CAISGSGTGLNTGELFF. CDR3 nucleotides: TGTGCCATCAGTGGTTCCGGGACAGGGTTGAACACCGGGGAGCTGTTTTTT.

CDR3 amino acids: CASSFEWGNTEAFF. Written as DNA, the CDR3 is TGTGCCAGCAGTTTCGAGTGGGGGAACACTGAAGCTTTCTTT. This chain uses TRBV6-1 with TRBJ1-1; no reliable D call. The CDR3 has 14 amino acids. V was trimmed by 5 bases and J by 1 base, leaving 11 bases between them. Germline-derived CDR1 and CDR2 are MNHNS and SASEGT.

V usage is TRBV29-1 and J usage is TRBJ1-2; no definite D call. Germline V gene data show CDR1 as SQVTM and CDR2 as ANQGSEA. There are 12 residues in the CDR3. Trimming shortened V by 3 bases and J by 7 bases, and 12 bases separated the two germline ends. The CDR3, as DNA: TGCAGCGTTGAGCCTGGGTACGCTGGCTACACCTTC. Amino acids: CSVEPGYAGYTF.

The chain carries TRBV9 and TRBJ2-4; D might be TRBD2 (5 bases). V gave up 2 bases and J gave up 2 bases, with 5 bases separating them. This CDR3 has 13 residues. Germline-derived CDR1 and CDR2 are SGDLS and YYNGEE. This chain's CDR3 is CASSVGTKNIQYF. CDR3 in DNA: TGTGCCAGCAGCGTCGGGACCAAAAACATTCAGTACTTC.

The rearrangement links TRBV7-2 to TRBJ2-1; D may be TRBD2 (6 bases). Germline V gives CDR1 SGHTA, CDR2 FQGNSA. Trimming stripped 5 bases from V and 8 bases from J, with 16 bases between. The CDR3 totals 14 residues. The CDR3 here is CASSLTRAVDEQFF. In DNA, the CDR3 is TGTGCCAGCAGCCTGACTAGGGCAGTTGATGAGCAGTTCTTC.

This chain connects TRBV30 to TRBJ2-2; 11 bases fit TRBD2. After removal of 2 bases from V and 6 bases from J, the junction contained 5 bases not matched to a gene. Germline V gene data show CDR1 as GTSNPN and CDR2 as SVGIG (reference sequence). CDR3 length: 15 residues. CDR3 region: CAWSLLAGGPGELFF. The CDR3 DNA sequence: TGTGCCTGGAGTCTCCTAGCGGGAGGCCCCGGGGAGCTGTTTTTT.

J is TRBJ1-1 and V is TRBV6-4; 7 nucleotides align to TRBD1. The CDR3 spans 15 residues. Germline lookup yields CDR1 MRHNA and CDR2 SNTAGT. V shed 0 bases and J 0 bases; nucleotides not matched to a gene: 1. In DNA, the CDR3 is TGTGCCAGCAGTGACTCTGGACAGGTGAACACTGAAGCTTTCTTT. It specifies CASSDSGQVNTEAFF.

This sequence joins TRBV5-1 and TRBJ1-4; tentatively, D is TRBD1 (5 bases). V dropped 0 bases and J dropped 5 bases, with 11 bases sitting between them. Per the germline V gene, CDR1 is SGHRS and CDR2 is YFSETQ. CDR3 length: 15 amino acids. In DNA, the CDR3 is TGCGCCAGCAGCTTGGTGGGACGGATAAATGAAAAACTGTTTTTT. This encodes CASSLVGRINEKLFF.

This clone has only one observation. The rearrangement uses TRBV15 and TRBJ1-5; D may be TRBD1 (5 bases). This CDR3 is built from 15 residues. Germline values: CDR1 LNHNV, CDR2 YYDKDF (reference sequence). The V end was cut by 0 bases, the J end by 5 bases, with 11 bases between. CDR3 amino acids: CATSRDGGVHQPQHF. CDR3 sequence (DNA): TGTGCCACCAGCAGAGATGGAGGGGTCCATCAGCCCCAGCATTTT.

V and J are TRBV25-1 and TRBJ2-6; D is ambiguous. The CDR3 consists of 13 residues. The germline V gene has CDR1 MGHDK and CDR2 SYGVNS. Trimming pared 6 bases from V and 0 bases from J, leaving 3 bases between. The CDR3 DNA reads TGTGCCAGCAGGAGCTCTGGGGCCAACGTCCTGACTTTC. Protein product: CASRSSGANVLTF.

This clone occurred once. The genes are TRBV9 and TRBJ2-1; TRBD2 matches 13 bases. V lost 4 bases and J lost 0; bases outside the gene matches: 7. The CDR3 totals 18 residues. Germline values: CDR1 SGDLS, CDR2 YYNGEE. The CDR3 DNA is TGTGCCAGCAGCTCGACTAGCGGGAGGACGAGCTCCTACAATGAGCAGTTCTTC. Residues: CASSSTSGRTSSYNEQFF.

CDR3 coding DNA: TGTGCCAGCACCCGGCGGAACTCCTACGAGCAGTACTTC. Translation: CASTRRNSYEQYF. The chain joins TRBV7-4 to TRBJ2-7; D unclear. The CDR3 covers 13 residues. V lost 7 bases to trimming and J lost 0 bases, with 10 bases between them. CDR1 is SGHVT, CDR2 SQSDAQ, per germline.

The V call is TRBV5-1, the J call TRBJ1-3; D gene ambiguous. The CDR3 is 14 amino acids. The germline V gene encodes CDR1 SGHRS and CDR2 YFSETQ. Between the trimmed V and J ends, which lost 2 bases and 4 bases, there was a span of 10 bases. The CDR3 region is CASSFEGLGNTIYF. The CDR3 DNA reads as TGCGCCAGCAGCTTTGAGGGTCTCGGAAACACCATATATTTT.

In DNA form, the CDR3 reads TGTGCCAGCAGCTTTGGACACACAGATACGCAGTATTTT. It codes for CASSFGHTDTQYF. V usage is TRBV11-3 and J usage is TRBJ2-3; possible D gene TRBD1, 5 bases. Germline CDR1 reads SGHNT; CDR2 reads YENEEA. The CDR3 totals 13 residues. V lost 3 bases and J 2 bases, leaving 6 bases between the germline ends.

This sequence joins TRBV30 and TRBJ2-7, with 11 bases fitting TRBD2. This CDR3 region has 14 residues. CDR1 is GTSNPN and CDR2 is SVGIG in the germline V gene (reference sequence). With V trimmed by 1 base and J by 3 bases, 2 bases remained unmatched. The CDR3 loop is CAWSELAGVYEQYF. In DNA, the CDR3 is TGTGCCTGGAGTGAACTAGCGGGAGTCTACGAGCAGTACTTC.